This TCR beta chain was captured by sequencing in a study of shared clonotypes between healthy human individuals. The CDR3 has 13 residues. The germline CDR1 and CDR2 sequences are SNHLY and FYNNEI. The junction had 6 bases not matched to a gene; V was cut back by 7 bases and J by 6 bases. The table lists this clone with a few counts. Deep was the level at which the assay was run. Genomic DNA from each subset was divided evenly over several immunoSEQ plates. The authors sequenced unsorted PBMC DNA on ten immunoSEQ deep assay plates. The table came from immunoSEQ multiplex PCR; TCRdb's copy has only in-frame clones and leaves some out. The table shows fewer than 600,000 clones, with 79% occurring only once.

This receptor was identified in a woman in her thirties or forties in good health. Some clones in this sample may be carry-over from other donors' samples. V is TRBV2 and J is TRBJ2-7; TRBD1 agrees at 10 bases. What was sequenced was PBMCs. The DNA for the CDR3 is TGTGCCAGCACCCTGGGGACAGGGGTCGAGCAGTACTTC. Translation gives CASTLGTGVEQYF.